Listed below are T cell receptor beta chains from one sample, sequenced in a study of blood T cell repertoires in COVID-19. Produced via immunoSEQ multiplex PCR; TCRdb's table is partial and in-frame only. The table has approximately 250,000 clones, about 80% seen once. Sequenced: peripheral blood. Source of these receptors: a human donor in a cohort sampled during active COVID-19. Both conserved end residues are part of each CDR3. The D gene is left open where the match is weak. The size entry is marked missing in some rows and otherwise reads once, few, many or a size class.

J gene: TRBJ1-5; clone size: NA; V gene: TRBV3-1/TRBV3-2; D gene: NA; CDR3 DNA: TGTGCCAGCAGCCAAGAAACGGGTGGTCAGCCCCAGCATTTT; CDR3 protein: CASSQETGGQPQHF
J gene: TRBJ2-5; clone size: once; V gene: TRBV2; D gene: NA; CDR3 DNA: TGTGCCAGCCGACAGTCCGAGACCCAGTACTTC; CDR3 protein: CASRQSETQYF
J gene: TRBJ1-5; clone size: NA; V gene: TRBV7-8; D gene: TRBD1; CDR3 DNA: TGTGCCAGCAGCTTGGAGGGGGCGGGCAATCAGCCCCAGCATTTT; CDR3 protein: CASSLEGAGNQPQHF
J gene: TRBJ2-1; clone size: NA; V gene: TRBV6-5; D gene: NA; CDR3 DNA: TGTGCCAGCAGTCCTACGAGGGATAAGAACAATGAGCAGTTCTTC; CDR3 protein: CASSPTRDKNNEQFF
J gene: TRBJ1-2; clone size: NA; V gene: TRBV10-2; D gene: NA; CDR3 DNA: TGCGCCAGCAGTGTAACGCGGGTGACACCCTACACCTTC; CDR3 protein: CASSVTRVTPYTF
J gene: TRBJ1-2; clone size: NA; V gene: TRBV6-5; D gene: NA; CDR3 DNA: TGTGCCAGCAGCCACCCGGGGGGGCTGGTTGGCTACACCTTC; CDR3 protein: CASSHPGGLVGYTF
J gene: TRBJ2-7; clone size: NA; V gene: TRBV5-1; D gene: TRBD1; CDR3 DNA: TGCGCCAGCAGCCATTCCGGGACAGGGGCCTACGAGCAGTACTTC; CDR3 protein: CASSHSGTGAYEQYF
J gene: TRBJ2-2; clone size: NA; V gene: TRBV19; D gene: NA; CDR3 DNA: TGTGCCAGTAGTATAGAGATGTCGGTCGGGGAGCTGTTTTTT; CDR3 protein: CASSIEMSVGELFF
J gene: TRBJ1-4; clone size: NA; V gene: TRBV5-4; D gene: TRBD1; CDR3 DNA: TGTGCCAGCAGCTCCCAGGGGGGTGAAAAACTGTTTTTT; CDR3 protein: CASSSQGGEKLFF
J gene: TRBJ1-1; clone size: NA; V gene: TRBV5-1; D gene: NA; CDR3 DNA: TGCGCCAGCAGCTTGGGCCGGGGAGAAGCTTTCTTT; CDR3 protein: CASSLGRGEAFF
J gene: TRBJ2-7; clone size: NA; V gene: TRBV3-1/TRBV3-2; D gene: NA; CDR3 DNA: TGTGCCAGCAGCCTATCGAGGAGGGACGAGCAGTACTTC; CDR3 protein: CASSLSRRDEQYF
J gene: TRBJ2-1; clone size: NA; V gene: TRBV5-1; D gene: TRBD2; CDR3 DNA: TGCGCCAGCAGCGCGGGACTACGGGGGGACAATGAGCAGTTCTTC; CDR3 protein: CASSAGLRGDNEQFF
J gene: TRBJ2-1; clone size: NA; V gene: TRBV10-1; D gene: NA; CDR3 DNA: TGCGCCAGCAGTGAGTCCTGGAGGGGTGAGCAGTTCTTC; CDR3 protein: CASSESWRGEQFF
J gene: TRBJ1-1; clone size: NA; V gene: TRBV18; D gene: NA; CDR3 DNA: TGTGCCAGCTCACCACTAAGGGAGGCGGAAGCTTTCTTT; CDR3 protein: CASSPLREAEAFF
J gene: TRBJ1-2; clone size: NA; V gene: TRBV29-1; D gene: TRBD1; CDR3 DNA: TGCAGCGTTGAGACTCTCAGGGGGCGGGACTATGGCTACACCTTC; CDR3 protein: CSVETLRGRDYGYTF
J gene: TRBJ1-4; clone size: NA; V gene: TRBV18; D gene: TRBD1; CDR3 DNA: TGTGCCAGCTCAGGCAACAGGGGTGGCGGCGATGAAAAACTGTTTTTT; CDR3 protein: CASSGNRGGGDEKLFF
J gene: TRBJ1-6; clone size: once; V gene: TRBV2; D gene: TRBD1; CDR3 DNA: TGTGCCAGCAGTCCCCCCGGACAGGGAGGGAATTCACCCCTCCACTTT; CDR3 protein: CASSPPGQGGNSPLHF
J gene: TRBJ2-1; clone size: few; V gene: TRBV5-1; D gene: TRBD2; CDR3 DNA: TGCGCCAGCAGCTCTATGGCTAGCGGGAAGAACAATGAGCAGTTCTTC; CDR3 protein: CASSSMASGKNNEQFF
J gene: TRBJ1-5; clone size: few; V gene: TRBV2; D gene: NA; CDR3 DNA: TGTGCCAGCAGTGGCGGGGTCCGGCAGCCCCAGCATTTT; CDR3 protein: CASSGGVRQPQHF
J gene: TRBJ2-5; clone size: NA; V gene: TRBV11-2; D gene: TRBD2; CDR3 DNA: TGTGCCAGCAGCTTAGCCCTGGGGCTAGCGGGGGTAAAGACCCAGTACTTC; CDR3 protein: CASSLALGLAGVKTQYF
J gene: TRBJ2-7; clone size: NA; V gene: TRBV4-2; D gene: TRBD2; CDR3 DNA: TGTGCCAGCAGCCAAGAACAGGGACTAGCGGGATCAACCTACGAGCAGTACTTC; CDR3 protein: CASSQEQGLAGSTYEQYF
J gene: TRBJ1-1; clone size: NA; V gene: TRBV14; D gene: NA; CDR3 DNA: TGTGCCAGCAGCCAATGGGCAGGAGGGACTGAAGCTTTCTTT; CDR3 protein: CASSQWAGGTEAFF
J gene: TRBJ2-1; clone size: NA; V gene: TRBV24-1; D gene: TRBD1; CDR3 DNA: TGTGCCACCAGTGAACAGGACAGGGGAGAGCAGTTCTTC; CDR3 protein: CATSEQDRGEQFF
J gene: TRBJ2-7; clone size: NA; V gene: TRBV18; D gene: NA; CDR3 DNA: TGTGCCAGCTCAGCGACAGGTTTGTACGAGCAGTACTTC; CDR3 protein: CASSATGLYEQYF
J gene: TRBJ1-2; clone size: NA; V gene: TRBV28; D gene: NA; CDR3 DNA: TGTGCCAGCACCCCGGGGGGAGTGTCCTATTATGGCTACACCTTC; CDR3 protein: CASTPGGVSYYGYTF
J gene: TRBJ2-5; clone size: NA; V gene: TRBV5-1; D gene: NA; CDR3 DNA: TGCGCCAGCAGCTTAAACGGTGTCGCTCAAGAGACCCAGTACTTC; CDR3 protein: CASSLNGVAQETQYF
J gene: TRBJ1-5; clone size: NA; V gene: TRBV6-6; D gene: NA; CDR3 DNA: TGTGCCAGCAGTTCCGGGGATGGGGAGGTTCAGCCCCAGCATTTT; CDR3 protein: CASSSGDGEVQPQHF
J gene: TRBJ1-2; clone size: NA; V gene: TRBV2; D gene: NA; CDR3 DNA: TGTGCCAGCAGTGCTGCGGGGAACTATGGCTACACCTTC; CDR3 protein: CASSAAGNYGYTF
J gene: TRBJ2-2; clone size: NA; V gene: TRBV5-1; D gene: TRBD1; CDR3 DNA: TGCGCCAGCACCTTTCCGGGACAGGGTCTGCCGAACACCGGGGAGCTGTTTTTT; CDR3 protein: CASTFPGQGLPNTGELFF
J gene: TRBJ1-1; clone size: NA; V gene: TRBV10-2; D gene: NA; CDR3 DNA: TGCGCCAGCAGTGAGTCGACAGGGAACACTGAAGCTTTCTTT; CDR3 protein: CASSESTGNTEAFF
J gene: TRBJ1-2; clone size: NA; V gene: TRBV28; D gene: NA; CDR3 DNA: TGTGCCAGCAGTTTAGGGCCCTCCGGAAATGTTGGCTACACCTTC; CDR3 protein: CASSLGPSGNVGYTF
J gene: TRBJ2-7; clone size: NA; V gene: TRBV19; D gene: TRBD1; CDR3 DNA: TGTGCCAGTAGTATTGGGGGACAGGGGAGATACGAGCAGTACTTC; CDR3 protein: CASSIGGQGRYEQYF
J gene: TRBJ2-1; clone size: NA; V gene: TRBV4-2; D gene: TRBD2; CDR3 DNA: TGTGCCAGCAGCCAAGATTGGCCTAGCGGGGGGGCGAACAATGAGCAGTTCTTC; CDR3 protein: CASSQDWPSGGANNEQFF
J gene: TRBJ1-1; clone size: few; V gene: TRBV12-3/TRBV12-4; D gene: NA; CDR3 DNA: TGTGCCAGCAGTTTTACGAGCAACACTGAAGCTTTCTTT; CDR3 protein: CASSFTSNTEAFF
J gene: TRBJ2-7; clone size: NA; V gene: TRBV19; D gene: NA; CDR3 DNA: TGTGCCAGTAGTATAGGTTCGGGACAAAAGTACTTC; CDR3 protein: CASSIGSGQKYF
J gene: TRBJ2-3; clone size: NA; V gene: TRBV10-3; D gene: TRBD1; CDR3 DNA: TGTGCCATCAGAGAACAGGGGGAGGATACGCAGTATTTT; CDR3 protein: CAIREQGEDTQYF
J gene: TRBJ2-3; clone size: NA; V gene: TRBV23-1; D gene: NA; CDR3 DNA: TGCGCCAGCACTCCGCGACTAGTTAGGACAGATACGCAGTATTTT; CDR3 protein: CASTPRLVRTDTQYF
J gene: TRBJ2-1; clone size: NA; V gene: TRBV7-9; D gene: TRBD2; CDR3 DNA: TGTGCCAGCAGCGCCCCCCCTAGCGGGCGGTCCTACAATGAGCAGTTCTTC; CDR3 protein: CASSAPPSGRSYNEQFF
J gene: TRBJ1-2; clone size: NA; V gene: TRBV27; D gene: TRBD1; CDR3 DNA: TGTGCCAGCAGCCTGGGACAGGGGCGCCCTCCCTATGGCTACACCTTC; CDR3 protein: CASSLGQGRPPYGYTF
J gene: TRBJ2-7; clone size: once; V gene: TRBV6-2/TRBV6-3; D gene: NA; CDR3 DNA: TGTGCCAGCAGTTCGCCTTCGGGACTCTCCTCCTACGAGCAGTACTTC; CDR3 protein: CASSSPSGLSSYEQYF
J gene: TRBJ1-2; clone size: NA; V gene: TRBV7-9; D gene: NA; CDR3 DNA: TGTGCCAGCAGCTCTAGGACAGTCGGTAACTATGGCTACACCTTC; CDR3 protein: CASSSRTVGNYGYTF
J gene: TRBJ2-3; clone size: NA; V gene: TRBV29-1; D gene: TRBD1; CDR3 DNA: TGCAGCGTTGGGGCAGGGGGCACCGCCACAGATACGCAGTATTTT; CDR3 protein: CSVGAGGTATDTQYF
J gene: TRBJ1-5; clone size: NA; V gene: TRBV11-3; D gene: NA; CDR3 DNA: TGTGCCAGCAGCTTAGGGGAAGGGGGTAATCAGCCCCAGCATTTT; CDR3 protein: CASSLGEGGNQPQHF
J gene: TRBJ2-1; clone size: once; V gene: TRBV15; D gene: TRBD1; CDR3 DNA: TGTGCCACCAGCAGGGCCGACAGGGGACCGTACAATGAGCAGTTCTTC; CDR3 protein: CATSRADRGPYNEQFF
J gene: TRBJ2-2; clone size: NA; V gene: TRBV7-2; D gene: NA; CDR3 DNA: TGTGCCAGCAGCCGGGACTCCAACACCGGGGAGCTGTTTTTT; CDR3 protein: CASSRDSNTGELFF
J gene: TRBJ2-1; clone size: few; V gene: TRBV24-1; D gene: TRBD2; CDR3 DNA: TGTGCCACCAGTGACCGGACTAGCGGGGGGTATCGGAATGAGCAGTTCTTC; CDR3 protein: CATSDRTSGGYRNEQFF
J gene: TRBJ2-2; clone size: NA; V gene: TRBV27; D gene: TRBD1; CDR3 DNA: TGTGCCAGCAGTCCCGACAGGGTCTGGAACACCGGGGAGCTGTTTTTT; CDR3 protein: CASSPDRVWNTGELFF
J gene: TRBJ2-7; clone size: NA; V gene: TRBV6-5; D gene: TRBD2; CDR3 DNA: TGTGCCAGCAGTCCTAGCGGGGCTGGCGAGCAGTACTTC; CDR3 protein: CASSPSGAGEQYF
J gene: TRBJ1-4; clone size: NA; V gene: TRBV28; D gene: TRBD1; CDR3 DNA: TGTGCCAGCAGTCCATACGGGACAGGGGGCGAAAAACTGTTTTTT; CDR3 protein: CASSPYGTGGEKLFF
J gene: TRBJ2-7; clone size: NA; V gene: TRBV11-2; D gene: TRBD2; CDR3 DNA: TGTGCCAGCAGCTTTACCGCTAGCGGGACTCTTATGTACGAGCAGTACTTC; CDR3 protein: CASSFTASGTLMYEQYF
J gene: TRBJ2-5; clone size: NA; V gene: TRBV25-1; D gene: NA; CDR3 DNA: TGTGCCAGCAGTGAAGCCTGGGCAGGGGCTGAAGAGACCCAGTACTTC; CDR3 protein: CASSEAWAGAEETQYF
J gene: TRBJ2-7; clone size: NA; V gene: TRBV6-5; D gene: TRBD2; CDR3 DNA: TGTGCCAGCAGTTACTCGGGAGGGAACGAGCAGTACTTC; CDR3 protein: CASSYSGGNEQYF
J gene: TRBJ2-5; clone size: NA; V gene: TRBV19; D gene: NA; CDR3 DNA: TGTGCCAGTAGTCGGACAGAGCAAGAGACCCAGTACTTC; CDR3 protein: CASSRTEQETQYF
J gene: TRBJ2-2; clone size: once; V gene: TRBV21-1; D gene: NA; CDR3 DNA: TGTGCCAGCAGCCCCGAGCCCGGACTAGCCCAAGCAGCCACCGGGGAGCTGTTTTTT; CDR3 protein: CASSPEPGLAQAATGELFF
J gene: TRBJ2-2; clone size: NA; V gene: TRBV7-2; D gene: TRBD2; CDR3 DNA: TGTGCCAGCAGTAGGCGGCCTAGCGGGGGTGGGAACACCGGGGAGCTGTTTTTT; CDR3 protein: CASSRRPSGGGNTGELFF
J gene: TRBJ2-7; clone size: NA; V gene: TRBV19; D gene: TRBD1; CDR3 DNA: TGTGCCAGTAGAAGGGACAGGGGGCAAGTATACGAGCAGTACTTC; CDR3 protein: CASRRDRGQVYEQYF
J gene: TRBJ2-7; clone size: few; V gene: TRBV5-4; D gene: TRBD2; CDR3 DNA: TGTGCCAGCAGCACACTAGCGGGAGTGGACGAGCAGTACTTC; CDR3 protein: CASSTLAGVDEQYF